The present T cell receptor beta chain was sequenced within a study of control samples from healthy donors and cancer patients. The length of the CDR3 is 14 residues. Germline loops: CDR1 SEHNR, CDR2 FQNEAQ (reference sequence). J lost 3 bases, V lost 1 base, and 1 base had no gene match. Sequencing was performed with immunoSEQ multiplex PCR; in TCRdb, only in-frame clones are kept and a portion is missing. The table records about 220,000 clones, 90% to 95% of them present only once. The source of this sequence is a man aged 50-59 years in good health. This chain uses TRBV7-9 with TRBJ1-1; 8 bases are shared with TRBD1. Material for sequencing was blood. CDR3 region: CASSLGQGHTEAFF. DNA for the CDR3: TGTGCCAGCAGCTTAGGACAGGGGCACACTGAAGCTTTCTTT.